This T cell receptor (beta chain) was identified during a study of identical twins. V was shortened by 3 bases and J by 10 bases, with 10 bases between the two germline ends. The CDR3 loop spans 12 amino acids. CDR1 is MDHEN and CDR2 is SYDVKM in the germline V gene. General study results and limits: Its conclusions, products of cross-sectional statistical analysis, did not come from following the same donors. Model-predicted out-of-frame TCR alpha sharing fell below observed values in monozygotic twins.

This clonotype has only a few counts. Its antigen is not identified. TCRdb fed the 5' RACE reads into MiXCR, producing one record per CDR3 protein. The table shows 200,000 to 300,000 distinct CDR3 sequences, with approximately 10% occurring only once. The rearrangement links TRBV28 to TRBJ2-1; TRBD1 might be the D (5 bases). Specimen: memory T cells sorted from blood. The clonotype originates from a man aged 45-65 years in good health. In nucleotides, the CDR3 is TGTGCCAGCAGTTTTGGGGCGAGGGAGCAGTTCTTC. As protein: CASSFGAREQFF.